Sequencing of this T cell receptor (beta chain) was carried out in a study of T cells expressing NK-cell markers. At the level of the study: From sorted CD3+CD56+NKG2C+, CD3+CD56+NKG2C- and CD3+CD56-NKG2C+ T cells came the TCR beta repertoires.

Template switching by 5'RACE with UMIs generated the TCR beta cDNA. TCRdb reprocessed the 5' RACE reads, keeping one entry per CDR3 protein, no DNA. This table lists 200,000 to 300,000 distinct CDR3 sequences. Study results and caveats: A handful of donors showed these clonotypes also leading the CD3+CD56-NKG2C+ fraction.

The CDR3 loop spans 14 amino acids. Germline V CDR1 and CDR2: SQVTM, ANQGSEA. Turning to this clonotype: What it recognizes is unknown.

The rearrangement joins TRBV29-1 to TRBJ1-2; the D gene TCRdb calls, TRBD1, cannot be checked with no DNA. This TCR was sampled from a man younger than 30 in good health. Sequencing was done on a sample of blood T cells: a sorted CD56 or NKG2C T cell subset, CD4+ or CD8+ T cells, or bulk PBMC T cells (not recorded which). The CDR3 loop is CSVVPRLGNYGYTF.